These T cell receptor beta chains were read from a single sample in a study of blood T cells in healthy people across ages. TCRdb re-analysed the 5' RACE reads in MiXCR, keeping a single row per CDR3 protein. The profile shows roughly 1.9 million distinct CDR3 sequences, around 42% of them singletons. The sequencing input was blood. Receptor source: a human donor in good health. CDR3s include the opening cysteine and the closing phenylalanine or tryptophan. Fields, in order: D gene, CDR3 length, V gene, J gene, clone size, CDR3 protein, CDR3 DNA. A D gene is named only where the DNA matches it firmly. Clone size is shown for a subset of rows, as once, few, many or a class of expanded clone.

-	13	TRBV20-1	TRBJ2-3	few	CSADKTGTDTQYF	TGCAGTGCCGATAAAACAGGGACAGATACGCAGTATTTT
-	12	TRBV29-1	TRBJ2-5	-	CSVGQLEETQYF	TGCAGCGTAGGACAGCTAGAAGAGACCCAGTACTTC
TRBD2	15	TRBV18	TRBJ2-5	-	CASSPPNRGGETQYF	TGTGCCAGCTCACCACCGAATCGGGGGGGCGAGACCCAGTACTTC
-	12	TRBV7-9	TRBJ1-2	few	CASSFQEGGYTF	TGTGCCAGCAGCTTTCAGGAAGGCGGCTACACCTTC
TRBD1	11	TRBV2	TRBJ2-4	-	CASSNGQGKYF	TGTGCCAGCAGTAACGGACAGGGAAAGTACTTC
TRBD2	17	TRBV7-2	TRBJ2-5	-	CASSYGASGGALETQYF	TGTGCCAGCAGCTATGGTGCTAGCGGGGGGGCGCTGGAGACCCAGTACTTC
TRBD2	16	TRBV29-1	TRBJ2-1	few	CSVGGLAGDYYNEQFF	TGCAGCGTTGGGGGCCTAGCGGGGGACTACTACAATGAGCAGTTCTTC
TRBD1	16	TRBV7-8	TRBJ2-6	few	CASSADRAGGANVLTF	TGTGCCAGCAGCGCTGACAGGGCTGGGGGGGCCAACGTCCTGACTTTC
-	15	TRBV7-9	TRBJ1-2	few	CASSLEAGNDYGYTF	TGTGCCAGCAGCTTAGAAGCGGGGAATGACTATGGCTACACCTTC
TRBD2	15	TRBV6-2/TRBV6-3	TRBJ2-3	-	CASRPLAGGLGTQYF	TGTGCCAGCAGACCTCTAGCGGGGGGGCTGGGTACGCAGTATTTT
-	13	TRBV20-1	TRBJ2-5	-	CSARPLGLETQYF	TGCAGTGCTAGGCCGTTGGGGTTGGAGACCCAGTACTTC
TRBD1	16	TRBV29-1	TRBJ2-6	few	CSVIRGLGTGANVLTF	TGCAGCGTTATCAGGGGGTTAGGTACCGGGGCCAACGTCCTGACTTTC
TRBD1	14	TRBV20-1	TRBJ2-3	-	CSARTGQGSDTQYF	TGCAGTGCTAGAACCGGACAGGGCTCAGATACGCAGTATTTT
-	14	TRBV7-2	TRBJ1-5	-	CASSPHMGNQPQHF	TGTGCCAGCAGCCCCCACATGGGCAATCAGCCCCAGCATTTT
TRBD1	15	TRBV4-3	TRBJ2-7	few	CASSQGTGDPYEQYF	TGCGCCAGCAGCCAAGGAACAGGGGATCCCTACGAGCAGTACTTC
-	15	TRBV4-3	TRBJ2-7	-	CASSQGKGITYEQYF	TGCGCCAGCAGCCAAGGCAAGGGGATCACCTACGAGCAGTACTTC
-	13	TRBV6-2/TRBV6-3	TRBJ1-5	-	CASSRPGLRPQHF	TGTGCCAGCAGCCGGCCGGGACTTCGGCCCCAGCATTTT
-	13	TRBV11-1	TRBJ1-4	few	CASSPGSPGGLFF	TGTGCCAGCAGCCCAGGGTCCCCCGGGGGACTGTTTTTT
-	13	TRBV12-3/TRBV12-4	TRBJ1-2	few	CASSLRPGFGYTF	TGTGCCAGCAGTTTAAGACCAGGGTTTGGCTACACCTTC
-	13	TRBV7-2	TRBJ1-2	many	CASSSGGTYGYTF	TGTGCCAGCTCCAGTGGGGGGACCTATGGCTACACCTTC
TRBD2	15	TRBV11-3	TRBJ2-3	-	CASTLGGLSTDTQYF	TGTGCCAGCACCCTGGGGGGGTTAAGCACAGATACGCAGTATTTT
-	13	TRBV25-1	TRBJ1-2	many	CASSSGDNYGYTF	TGTGCCAGCAGCTCAGGGGATAACTATGGCTACACCTTC
-	13	TRBV25-1	TRBJ2-7	-	CASSWRGGYEQYF	TGTGCCAGCAGTTGGAGGGGGGGTTACGAGCAGTACTTC
TRBD2	15	TRBV27	TRBJ2-1	few	CASSTRVAGDNEQFF	TGTGCCAGCAGTACCCGGGTAGCGGGGGACAATGAGCAGTTCTTC
TRBD2	16	TRBV7-2	TRBJ2-1	-	CASSLALAGGYNEQFF	TGTGCCAGCAGCTTAGCCCTAGCGGGGGGGTACAATGAGCAGTTCTTC
-	19	TRBV20-1	TRBJ2-4	once	CSARSRPGQMILAKNIQYF	TGCAGTGCTAGGTCCCGACCGGGGCAAATGATTTTAGCCAAAAACATTCAGTACTTC
TRBD2	14	TRBV12-3/TRBV12-4	TRBJ2-7	few	CASTQAGAVYEQYF	TGTGCCAGCACCCAAGCGGGGGCGGTCTACGAGCAGTACTTC
-	12	TRBV10-3	TRBJ1-5	few	CAIKSDNQPQHF	TGTGCCATCAAATCAGACAATCAGCCCCAGCATTTT
-	14	TRBV6-5	TRBJ2-1	few	CASSPPGKGGEQFF	TGTGCCAGCAGTCCCCCAGGGAAGGGGGGTGAGCAGTTCTTC